This T cell receptor (beta chain) was sequenced in a study of early T cells in non-severe SARS-CoV-2 infection (dated by TCRdb to the early 2020s). Some background on the complete study: Because TCR sequencing was done on bulk RNA from unsorted whole blood, the alpha and beta chains could not be paired. On the study overall, not on this receptor specifically: VDJdb matching was skewed toward anti-spike CD8 responses and likely underestimated virus-specific expansions, missing private and CD4 specificities.

Of note for this clonotype: Its antigen target is currently unknown. The junction departs from the called germline gene at one end, perhaps through a read error.

CDR1 and CDR2, per the germline V gene (reference sequence), are LNHNV and YYDKDF. The CDR3 sequence holds 15 residues, the cysteine and phenylalanine included. The only DNA kept is the CDR3, 45 bases in frame from the first base. Library creation used 5' RACE. TCRdb shows the sequencer as NextSeq 500. The TCR library protocol attached unique molecular identifiers to individual cDNA molecules to correct for sequencing error and PCR bias. Both TCR alpha and beta chains were sequenced, and tight co-correlation was observed between alpha and beta sequence abundances in each sample. The original methods were these. Decombinator V4 was used to annotate the V gene, J gene and CDR3 of the TCR sequences. Expanded TCRs were defined as changing significantly between any two time points under a Poisson model with p below 0.0001. TCR abundances were normalised to the total number of TCRs sequenced in each sample and reported as counts per million. TRAV1-2 paired with TRAJ12, TRAJ20 or TRAJ33 defined MAIT TCRs, while TRAV10 paired with TRAJ18 defined iNKT TCRs. A search of VDJdb, accessed on 1 November 2021, was run for TCRs annotated to CMV, EBV and SARS-CoV-2, with TCRs annotated for multiple antigens excluded. TCRdb itself trimmed the public reads at Q25 with fastp, ran MiXCR and retained productive beta chains. CDR3 protein sequences are deduplicated, and each keeps its most common genes and DNA. These V and J calls rely on TCRdb rather than the paper's analysis. Present in this sample are roughly 66,000 distinct CDR3 sequences, roughly 10% of which were seen just once. The ten biggest clones cover approximately 3% of the sample.

A case-control design nested within a healthcare worker cohort in London, UK, was used, with weekly nasopharyngeal swab PCR tests and blood sampling performed. Between 23 and 31 March 2020, the week of the UK lockdown, healthcare workers were enrolled and then followed up weekly for as long as 16 weeks. Sample: whole blood. This receptor was taken from an adult who was a healthcare worker with PCR-confirmed SARS-CoV-2 infection or an uninfected control (not recorded which). The rearranged chain carries TRBV15 and TRBJ1-5; the junction holds 10 bases that match TRBD1. The nucleotide sequence is TGTGCCAGCAGCAGAGACAGGGGGCCGAATCAGCCCCAGCATTTT. Its protein product is CASSRDRGPNQPQHF.